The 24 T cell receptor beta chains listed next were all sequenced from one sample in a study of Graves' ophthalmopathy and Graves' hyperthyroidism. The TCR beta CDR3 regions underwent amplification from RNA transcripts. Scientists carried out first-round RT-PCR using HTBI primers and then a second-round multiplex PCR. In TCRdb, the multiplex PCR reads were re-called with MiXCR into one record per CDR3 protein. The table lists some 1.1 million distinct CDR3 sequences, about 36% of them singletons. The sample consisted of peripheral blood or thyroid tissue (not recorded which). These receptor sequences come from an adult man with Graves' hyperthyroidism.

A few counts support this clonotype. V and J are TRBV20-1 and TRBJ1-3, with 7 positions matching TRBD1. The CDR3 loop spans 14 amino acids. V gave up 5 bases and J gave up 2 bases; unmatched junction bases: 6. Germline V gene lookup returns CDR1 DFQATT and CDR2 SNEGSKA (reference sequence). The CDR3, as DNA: TGCAGTGCTTTACAGGGGAACGCTGGAAACACCATATATTTT. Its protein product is CSALQGNAGNTIYF.

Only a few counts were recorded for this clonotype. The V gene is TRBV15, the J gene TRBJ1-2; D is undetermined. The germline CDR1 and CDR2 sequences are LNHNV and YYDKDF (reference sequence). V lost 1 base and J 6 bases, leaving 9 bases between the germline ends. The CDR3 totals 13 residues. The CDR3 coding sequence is TGTGCCACCAGCAGAGCGGGAGTGCATGGCTACACCTTC. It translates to CATSRAGVHGYTF.

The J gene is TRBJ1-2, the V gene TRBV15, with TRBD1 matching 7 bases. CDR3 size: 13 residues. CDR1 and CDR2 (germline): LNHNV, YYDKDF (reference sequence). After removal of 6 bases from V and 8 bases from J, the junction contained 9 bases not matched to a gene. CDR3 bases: TGTGCCACCAGTCCATACAGGGGTCGCGGCTACACCTTC. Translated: CATSPYRGRGYTF.

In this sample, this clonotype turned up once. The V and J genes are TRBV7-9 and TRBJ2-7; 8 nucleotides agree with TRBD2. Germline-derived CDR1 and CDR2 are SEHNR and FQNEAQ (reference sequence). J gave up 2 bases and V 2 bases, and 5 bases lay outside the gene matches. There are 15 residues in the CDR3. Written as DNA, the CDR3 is TGTGCCAGCAGCTTAATGGTAGCGGGACCCTACGAGCAGTACTTC. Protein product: CASSLMVAGPYEQYF.

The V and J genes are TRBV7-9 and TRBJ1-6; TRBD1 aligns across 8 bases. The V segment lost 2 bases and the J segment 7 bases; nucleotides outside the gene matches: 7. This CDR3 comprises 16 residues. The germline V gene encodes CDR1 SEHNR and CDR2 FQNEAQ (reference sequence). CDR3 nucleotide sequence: TGTGCCAGCAGCTTATCCAGGGGGCTTGGGAATTCACCCCTCCACTTT. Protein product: CASSLSRGLGNSPLHF.

CDR3 in DNA: TGTGCCACCGGACGACGGAGGGGGAAGACCCAGTACTTC. This translates into CATGRRRGKTQYF. The chain links TRBV15 to TRBJ2-5; tentatively, D is TRBD1 or TRBD2 (6 bases each). CDR1 LNHNV and CDR2 YYDKDF come from the germline V gene (reference sequence). V was cut by 8 bases and J by 6 bases, with 16 bases left in between. CDR3 length: 13 amino acids.

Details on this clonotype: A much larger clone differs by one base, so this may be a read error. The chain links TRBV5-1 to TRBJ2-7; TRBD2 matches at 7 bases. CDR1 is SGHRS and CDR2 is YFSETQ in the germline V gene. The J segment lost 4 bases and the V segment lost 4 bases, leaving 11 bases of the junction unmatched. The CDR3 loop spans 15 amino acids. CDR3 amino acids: CASSRSTSSLYEQYF. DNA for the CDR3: TGCGCCAGCAGCCGTTCGACTAGCTCTTTATACGAGCAGTACTTC.

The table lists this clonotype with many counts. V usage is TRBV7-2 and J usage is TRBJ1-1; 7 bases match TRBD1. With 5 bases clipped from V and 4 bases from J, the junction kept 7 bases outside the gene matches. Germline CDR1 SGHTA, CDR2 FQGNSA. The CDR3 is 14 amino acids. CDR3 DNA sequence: TGTGCCAGCAGCCCAAGGACAGGCTCCACTGAAGCTTTCTTT. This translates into CASSPRTGSTEAFF.

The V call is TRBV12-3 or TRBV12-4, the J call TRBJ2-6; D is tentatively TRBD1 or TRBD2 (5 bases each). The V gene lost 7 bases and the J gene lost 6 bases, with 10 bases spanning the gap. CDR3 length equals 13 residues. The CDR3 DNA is TGTGCCAGCACCGAGGGGACGGCCAACGTCCTGACTTTC. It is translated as CASTEGTANVLTF.

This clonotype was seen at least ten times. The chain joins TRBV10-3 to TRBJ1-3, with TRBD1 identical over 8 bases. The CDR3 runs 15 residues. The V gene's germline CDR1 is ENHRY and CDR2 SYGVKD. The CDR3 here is CASRRGQDSGNTIYF. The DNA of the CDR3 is TGTGCATCCCGGAGGGGACAGGACTCTGGAAACACCATATATTTT.

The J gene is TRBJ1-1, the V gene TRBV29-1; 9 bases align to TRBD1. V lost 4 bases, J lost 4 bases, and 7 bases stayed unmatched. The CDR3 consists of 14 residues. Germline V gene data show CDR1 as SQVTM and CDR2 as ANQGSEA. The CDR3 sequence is CSVALTGGGTEAFF. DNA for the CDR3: TGCAGCGTTGCCCTTACAGGGGGCGGCACTGAAGCTTTCTTT.

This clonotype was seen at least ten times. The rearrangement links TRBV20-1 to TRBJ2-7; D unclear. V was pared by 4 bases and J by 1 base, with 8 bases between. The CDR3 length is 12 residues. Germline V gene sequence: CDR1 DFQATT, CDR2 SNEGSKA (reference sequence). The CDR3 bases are TGCAGTGCTAATCCCCTTTCCTACGAGCAGTACTTC. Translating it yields CSANPLSYEQYF.

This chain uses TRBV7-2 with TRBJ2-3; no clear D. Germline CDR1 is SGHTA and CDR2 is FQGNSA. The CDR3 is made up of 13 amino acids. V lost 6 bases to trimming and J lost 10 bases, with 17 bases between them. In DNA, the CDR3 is TGTGCCAGCAGTGAACCCGGCCGGGTAGCGCAGTATTTT. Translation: CASSEPGRVAQYF.

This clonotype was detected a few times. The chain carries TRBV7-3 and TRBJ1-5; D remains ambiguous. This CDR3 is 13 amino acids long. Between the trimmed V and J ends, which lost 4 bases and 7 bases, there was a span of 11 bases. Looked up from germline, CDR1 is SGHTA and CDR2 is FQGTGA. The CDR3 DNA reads TGTGCCAGCAGCTCCTCTCCCGGACAGCCCCAGCATTTT. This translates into CASSSSPGQPQHF.

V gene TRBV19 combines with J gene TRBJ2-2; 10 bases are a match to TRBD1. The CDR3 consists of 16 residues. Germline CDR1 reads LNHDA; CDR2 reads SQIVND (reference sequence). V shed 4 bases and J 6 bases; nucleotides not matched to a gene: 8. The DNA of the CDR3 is TGTGCCAGTAGTAGACCGGACAGGGGGTCCCCCGGGGAGCTGTTTTTT. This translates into CASSRPDRGSPGELFF. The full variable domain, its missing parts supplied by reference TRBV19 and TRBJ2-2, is DGGITQSPKYLFRKEGQNVTLSCEQNLNHDAMYWYRQDPGQGLRLIYYSQIVNDFQKGDIAEGYSVSREKKESFPLTVTSAQKNPTAFYLCASSRPDRGSPGELFFGEGSRLTVL.

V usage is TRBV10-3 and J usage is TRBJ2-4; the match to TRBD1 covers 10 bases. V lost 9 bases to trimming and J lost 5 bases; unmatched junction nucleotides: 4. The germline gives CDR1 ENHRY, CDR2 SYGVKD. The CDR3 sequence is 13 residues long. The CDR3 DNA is TGTGCCATATACGACAGGGGGCAAAACATTCAGTACTTC. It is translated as CAIYDRGQNIQYF.

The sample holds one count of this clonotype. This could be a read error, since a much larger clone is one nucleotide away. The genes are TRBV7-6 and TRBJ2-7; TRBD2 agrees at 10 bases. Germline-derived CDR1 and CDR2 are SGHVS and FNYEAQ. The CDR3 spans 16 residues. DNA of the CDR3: TGTGCCGGCAGCTCCCGACGAGCGGGAGGGACTGACGAGCAGTACTTC. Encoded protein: CAGSSRRAGGTDEQYF.

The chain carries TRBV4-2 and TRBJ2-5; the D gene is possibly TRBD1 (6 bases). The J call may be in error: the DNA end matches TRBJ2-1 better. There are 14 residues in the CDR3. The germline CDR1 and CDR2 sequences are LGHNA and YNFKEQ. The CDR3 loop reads CASSQQGSYGTQFF. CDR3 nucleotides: TGTGCCAGCAGCCAACAGGGGTCTTATGGGACCCAGTTCTTC.

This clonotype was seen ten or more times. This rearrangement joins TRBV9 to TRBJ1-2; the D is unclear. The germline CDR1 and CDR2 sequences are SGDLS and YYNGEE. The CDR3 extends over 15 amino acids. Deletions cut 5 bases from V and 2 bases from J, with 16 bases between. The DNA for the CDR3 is TGTGCCAGCAGTCAAGGTCGGGGAGAAAACTATGGCTACACCTTC. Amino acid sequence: CASSQGRGENYGYTF.

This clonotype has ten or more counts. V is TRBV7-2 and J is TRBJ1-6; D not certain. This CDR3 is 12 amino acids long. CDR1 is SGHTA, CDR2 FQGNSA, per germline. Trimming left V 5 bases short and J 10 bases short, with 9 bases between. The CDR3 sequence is CASSIPRSPLHF. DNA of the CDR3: TGTGCCAGCAGCATACCAAGGTCACCCCTCCACTTT.

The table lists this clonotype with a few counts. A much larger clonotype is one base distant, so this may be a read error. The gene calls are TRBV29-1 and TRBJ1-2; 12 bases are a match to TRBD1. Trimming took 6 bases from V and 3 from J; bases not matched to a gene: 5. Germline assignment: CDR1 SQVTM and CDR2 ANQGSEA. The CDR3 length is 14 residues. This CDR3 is CSVAGQGADYGYTF. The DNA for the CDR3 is TGCAGCGTCGCGGGACAGGGGGCTGACTATGGCTACACCTTC.

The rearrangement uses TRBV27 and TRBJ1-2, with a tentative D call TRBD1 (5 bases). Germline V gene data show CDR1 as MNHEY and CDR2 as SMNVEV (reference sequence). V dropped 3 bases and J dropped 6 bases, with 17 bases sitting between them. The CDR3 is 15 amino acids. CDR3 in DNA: TGTGCCAGCAGTTTTGGTTCTAGGGGAGACCATGGCTACACCTTC. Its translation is CASSFGSRGDHGYTF.

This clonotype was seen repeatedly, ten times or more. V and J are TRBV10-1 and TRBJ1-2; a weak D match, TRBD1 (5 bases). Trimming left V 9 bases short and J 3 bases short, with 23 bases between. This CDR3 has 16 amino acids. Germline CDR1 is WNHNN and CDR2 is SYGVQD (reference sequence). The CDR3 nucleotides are TGCGCCAGAACCCTCAGGGCAGGGTTGTTATACTATGGCTACACCTTC. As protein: CARTLRAGLLYYGYTF.

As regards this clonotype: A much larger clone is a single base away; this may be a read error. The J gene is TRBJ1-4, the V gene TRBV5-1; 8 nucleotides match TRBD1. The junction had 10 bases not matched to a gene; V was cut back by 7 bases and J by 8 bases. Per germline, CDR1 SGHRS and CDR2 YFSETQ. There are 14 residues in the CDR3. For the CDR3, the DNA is TGCGCCAGCGGCCAGACAGGGGATTTCGAAAAACTGTTTTTT. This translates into CASGQTGDFEKLFF. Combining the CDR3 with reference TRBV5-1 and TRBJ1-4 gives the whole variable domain KAGVTQTPRYLIKTRGQQVTLSCSPISGHRSVSWYQQTPGQGLQFLFEYFSETQRNKGNFPGRFSGRQFSNSRSEMNVSTLELGDSALYLCASGQTGDFEKLFFGSGTQLSVL.